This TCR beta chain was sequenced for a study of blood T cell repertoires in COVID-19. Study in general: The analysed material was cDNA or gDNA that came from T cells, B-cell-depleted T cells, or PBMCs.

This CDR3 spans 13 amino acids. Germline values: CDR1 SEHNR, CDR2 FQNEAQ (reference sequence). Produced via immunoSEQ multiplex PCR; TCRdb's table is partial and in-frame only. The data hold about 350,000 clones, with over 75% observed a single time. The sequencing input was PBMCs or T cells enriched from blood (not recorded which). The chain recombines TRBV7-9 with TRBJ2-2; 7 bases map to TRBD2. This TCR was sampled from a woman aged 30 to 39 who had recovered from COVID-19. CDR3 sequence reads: CAVGGSNTGELFF. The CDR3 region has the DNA TGTGCGGTGGGGGGGTCGAACACCGGGGAGCTGTTTTTT.